The 21 T cell receptor beta chains given below trace back to one sample, sequenced in a study of graft-versus-host responses after intestinal transplantation (dated by TCRdb to the early 2020s). Preparation of the library involved the immunoSEQ multiplex PCR assay. Not all clones reach the TCRdb copy of this immuneACCESS table, which keeps in-frame sequences only. Checked studies attribute under half of the gap to unresolved V genes and leave the rest unexplained. The sample data list more than 20,000 clones, and 85% to 95% of these were observed just once. 43% of the sample belongs to the ten largest clones. Source: PBMCs, taken roughly 270 days after intestinal transplant. The source of these receptors is a human patient who received an intestinal transplant, so some T cells may come from the graft donor.

This clone counts as hyperexpanded. At one end the junction does not follow the germline gene, possibly because of a read error. The gene calls are TRBV19 and TRBJ1-4; no reliable D call. From germline, CDR1 is LNHDA and CDR2 SQIVND (reference sequence). This CDR3 has 9 residues. CDR3 amino acids: CASSIRTPF. CDR3 coding DNA: TGTGCCAGTAGTATTAGGACTCCATTT.

This clone was picked up a small number of times. The genes are TRBV5-4 and TRBJ1-1; no clear D. V dropped 4 bases and J dropped 0 bases, with 13 bases sitting between them. This CDR3 comprises 15 residues. The germline V gene encodes CDR1 SGHNT and CDR2 YYREEE (reference sequence). The CDR3 reads CASSPAPILNTEAFF. CDR3 nucleotides: TGTGCCAGCAGCCCGGCCCCCATACTGAACACTGAAGCTTTCTTT.

V gene TRBV9 combines with J gene TRBJ2-1, with 8 bases fitting TRBD2. V shed 1 base, J shed 6 bases, and the junction held 18 bases outside the gene matches. Germline-derived CDR1 and CDR2 are SGDLS and YYNGEE. The CDR3 loop spans 19 amino acids. The CDR3: CASSVSPSSGWARGNEQFF. The CDR3 region has the DNA TGTGCCAGCAGCGTAAGTCCCTCTAGCGGGTGGGCTAGGGGCAATGAGCAGTTCTTC.

J is TRBJ1-1 and V is TRBV6-5; a weak D match, TRBD1 (6 bases). Germline-derived CDR1 and CDR2 are MNHEY and SVGAGI. The CDR3 extends over 16 amino acids. The germline V and J ends were trimmed by 0 bases and 0 bases, with 11 bases remaining between them. In DNA, the CDR3 is TGTGCCAGCAGTTACTCGGACAGAACCCTGAACACTGAAGCTTTCTTT. Protein: CASSYSDRTLNTEAFF.

V is TRBV7-8 and J is TRBJ1-1; maybe TRBD1 (6 bases). Germline V gene lookup returns CDR1 SGHVS and CDR2 FQNEAQ. Trimming removed 4 bases from V and 1 base from J, with 22 bases in between. This CDR3 contains 18 residues. The CDR3 region has the DNA TGTGCCAGCAGCTCGGGGGGGGGCTCAAGTATCCCGAACACTGAAGCTTTCTTT. This gives the protein CASSSGGGSSIPNTEAFF. Based on the CDR3 plus reference TRBV7-8 and TRBJ1-1, the full variable domain is GAGVSQSPRYKVAKRGQDVALRCDPISGHVSLFWYQQALGQGPEFLTYFQNEAQLDKSGLPSDRFFAERPEGSVSTLKIQRTQQEDSAVYLCASSSGGGSSIPNTEAFFGQGTRLTVV.

This chain joins TRBV7-9 and TRBJ2-5; possibly TRBD1 for D (6 bases). The germline V gene has CDR1 SEHNR and CDR2 FQNEAQ (reference sequence). The CDR3 extends over 17 amino acids. The V end was cut by 5 bases, the J end by 5 bases, with 24 bases between. This chain's CDR3 is CASSKILTRDKGETQYF. The CDR3 DNA reads TGTGCCAGCAGCAAAATCCTAACCCGGGACAAAGGGGAGACCCAGTACTTC.

This clone was seen a single time. This chain connects TRBV7-3 to TRBJ2-7; 10 nucleotides line up with TRBD2. V was pared by 5 bases and J by 2 bases, with 6 bases of the junction left unmatched. Germline CDR1 is SGHTA and CDR2 is FQGTGA. The CDR3 runs 15 residues. CDR3 nucleotides: TGTGCCAGCAGCCGATGGACTAGCGGACCCTACGAGCAGTACTTC. Encoded protein: CASSRWTSGPYEQYF.

This clone was observed a single time. The J gene is TRBJ1-2, the V gene TRBV2, with TRBD1 matching over 9 bases. The V gene end was trimmed by 8 bases and the J gene end by 7 bases; junction bases not matched to a gene: 8. The germline gives CDR1 SNHLY, CDR2 FYNNEI. The CDR3 covers 13 residues. The chain's CDR3 is CASGRTGESGYTF. CDR3 nucleotides: TGTGCCAGCGGCCGGACAGGGGAAAGTGGCTACACCTTC.

This chain uses TRBV27 with TRBJ2-2, with D unresolved. Trimming removed 5 bases at V and 6 bases at J, with 4 bases between. This CDR3 is 11 amino acids long. Germline CDR1 MNHEY, CDR2 SMNVEV (reference sequence). The CDR3 loop is CASSLAGELFF. CDR3 coding DNA: TGTGCCAGCAGTCTGGCCGGGGAGCTGTTTTTT.

The V gene is TRBV15, the J gene TRBJ1-5; D is unresolved. Trimming pared 9 bases from V and 2 bases from J, leaving 17 bases between. Germline loops: CDR1 LNHNV, CDR2 YYDKDF (reference sequence). The CDR3 covers 15 residues. The DNA of the CDR3 is TGTGCCACTAAGAGCAGCTATTTGGGCAATCAGCCCCAGCATTTT. As protein: CATKSSYLGNQPQHF.

This clone was detected once. The chain employs TRBV19 and TRBJ2-1, with D unclear. Trimming stripped 3 bases from V and 4 bases from J, with 10 bases between. CDR1 LNHDA and CDR2 SQIVND come from the germline V gene (reference sequence). CDR3 length: 14 amino acids. In DNA, the CDR3 is TGTGCCAGTAGTATTTTGGATATGTACAATGAGCAGTTCTTC. Translation gives CASSILDMYNEQFF.

CDR3 coding DNA: TGTGCCAGTAGTATAGGGCTGATCACCGGGGAGCTGTTTTTT. Protein product: CASSIGLITGELFF. The chain joins TRBV19 to TRBJ2-2; the D is unclear. The V gene's germline CDR1 is LNHDA and CDR2 SQIVND (reference sequence). CDR3 length equals 14 residues. V dropped 1 base and J dropped 4 bases, with 7 bases sitting between them.

The genes are TRBV10-1 and TRBJ2-7, with D perhaps matching TRBD2 (5 bases). The germline V gene encodes CDR1 WNHNN and CDR2 SYGVQD (reference sequence). V was pared by 3 bases and J by 0 bases, with 21 bases between. The CDR3 runs 18 residues. The CDR3 sequence: CASSERRLSGSFSYEQYF. The CDR3, as DNA: TGCGCCAGCAGTGAACGTAGGCTTTCGGGGTCCTTCTCCTACGAGCAGTACTTC.

This clone has only a few counts. The V call is TRBV5-1, the J call TRBJ2-7; TRBD1 agrees at 12 bases. CDR1 is SGHRS and CDR2 is YFSETQ in the germline V gene. CDR3 length equals 16 residues. Trimming removed 0 bases from V and 6 bases from J; junction bases left unmatched: 7. The CDR3 reads CASSLGLRDRGREQYF. The CDR3 bases are TGCGCCAGCAGCTTGGGACTCCGGGACAGGGGGCGCGAGCAGTACTTC.

This clone was counted once. The chain combines TRBV30 with TRBJ2-3, with 7 bases lining up with TRBD2. The V and J ends lost 2 bases and 2 bases, in that order; junction bases with no gene match: 7. This CDR3 spans 15 amino acids. Germline loops: CDR1 GTSNPN, CDR2 SVGIG (reference sequence). The DNA of the CDR3 is TGTGCCTGGAGTAAGGTTAGCGGGTACACAGATACGCAGTATTTT. It yields the protein CAWSKVSGYTDTQYF.

V usage is TRBV5-6 and J usage is TRBJ1-5; no reliable D call. Trimming removed 5 bases at V and 8 bases at J, with 11 bases between. The CDR3 consists of 12 residues. CDR1 is SGHDT, CDR2 YYEEEE, per germline. The CDR3 reads CASSSALEPQHF. The CDR3 DNA is TGTGCCAGCAGTTCCGCGCTTGAGCCCCAGCATTTT. Full variable domain (outside the CDR3, taken from reference TRBV5-6 and TRBJ1-5): DAGVTQSPTHLIKTRGQQVTLRCSPKSGHDTVSWYQQALGQGPQFIFQYYEEEERQRGNFPDRFSGHQFPNYSSELNVNALLLGDSALYLCASSSALEPQHFGDGTRLSIL.

This clone appeared a single time. The rearrangement links TRBV2 to TRBJ1-4, with a tentative D call TRBD1 (6 bases). This CDR3 is 15 amino acids long. CDR1 is SNHLY, CDR2 FYNNEI, per germline. The germline V and J ends were trimmed by 8 bases and 8 bases, with 21 bases remaining between them. The CDR3 region is CASGGGDMNREKLFF. The CDR3 DNA reads TGTGCCAGCGGGGGAGGGGACATGAACAGGGAAAAACTGTTTTTT. Full variable domain (outside the CDR3, taken from reference TRBV2 and TRBJ1-4): EPEVTQTPSHQVTQMGQEVILRCVPISNHLYFYWYRQILGQKVEFLVSFYNNEISEKSEIFDDQFSVERPDGSNFTLKIRSTKLEDSAMYFCASGGGDMNREKLFFGSGTQLSVL.

This clone was detected a few times. The chain joins TRBV18 to TRBJ2-7; D is possibly TRBD1 (6 bases). Trimming removed 0 bases at V and 2 bases at J, with 11 bases between. The germline gives CDR1 KGHSH, CDR2 LQKENI. CDR3 length: 15 residues. CDR3 sequence reads: CASSPPDSRPYEQYF. CDR3 nucleotides: TGTGCCAGCTCACCACCGGACAGCCGTCCCTACGAGCAGTACTTC.

The chain has TRBV15 and TRBJ2-3, with 7 positions matching TRBD2. From germline, CDR1 is LNHNV and CDR2 YYDKDF (reference sequence). The junction had 11 bases not matched to a gene; V was cut back by 0 bases and J by 2 bases. This CDR3 is 18 amino acids long. Here the CDR3 DNA reads TGTGCCACCAGCAGAGACACATTCCTTGCGGGAGACACAGATACGCAGTATTTT. This codes for CATSRDTFLAGDTDTQYF. The full variable domain, completed using reference TRBV15 and TRBJ2-3, is DAMVIQNPRYQVTQFGKPVTLSCSQTLNHNVMYWYQQKSSQAPKLLFHYYDKDFNNEADTPDNFQSRRPNTSFCFLDIRSPGLGDTAMYLCATSRDTFLAGDTDTQYFGPGTRLTVL.

V is TRBV20-1 and J is TRBJ2-1; either TRBD1 or TRBD2 may supply D (5 bases each). Per the germline V gene, CDR1 is DFQATT and CDR2 is SNEGSKA (reference sequence). The V end was cut by 2 bases, the J end by 9 bases, with 8 bases between. The CDR3 extends over 11 amino acids. CDR3 DNA sequence: TGCAGTGCTAGACTGGGGGTTGAGCAGTTCTTC. Protein product: CSARLGVEQFF.

The chain joins TRBV19 to TRBJ2-7; the D gene is possibly TRBD2 (6 bases). The V end was cut by 7 bases, the J end by 0 bases, with 13 bases between. The CDR3 has 14 residues. Germline CDR1 and CDR2: LNHDA and SQIVND (reference sequence). The chain's CDR3 is CASIGDGSSYEQYF. CDR3 sequence (DNA): TGTGCCAGTATTGGGGACGGGAGCTCCTACGAGCAGTACTTC.